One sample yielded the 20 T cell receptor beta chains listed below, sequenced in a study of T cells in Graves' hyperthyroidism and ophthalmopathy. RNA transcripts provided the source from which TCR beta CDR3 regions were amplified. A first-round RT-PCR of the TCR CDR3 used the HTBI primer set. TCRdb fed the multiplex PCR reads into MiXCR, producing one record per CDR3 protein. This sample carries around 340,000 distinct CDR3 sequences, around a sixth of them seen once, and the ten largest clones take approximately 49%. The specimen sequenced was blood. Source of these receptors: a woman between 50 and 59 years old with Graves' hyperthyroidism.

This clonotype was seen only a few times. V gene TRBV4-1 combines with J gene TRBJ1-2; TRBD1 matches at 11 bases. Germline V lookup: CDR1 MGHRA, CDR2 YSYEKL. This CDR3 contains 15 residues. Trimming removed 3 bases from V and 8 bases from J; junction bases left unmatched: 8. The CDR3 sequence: CASSQGQGGASGYTF. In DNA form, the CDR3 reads TGCGCCAGCAGCCAGGGACAGGGGGGGGCGTCCGGCTACACCTTC.

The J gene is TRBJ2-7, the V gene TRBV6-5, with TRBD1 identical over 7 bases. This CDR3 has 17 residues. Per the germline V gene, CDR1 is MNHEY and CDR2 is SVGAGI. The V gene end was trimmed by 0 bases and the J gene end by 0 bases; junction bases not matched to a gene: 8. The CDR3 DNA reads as TGTGCCAGCAGTTACTCCGGGTTGGACAGGTCCTCCTACGAGCAGTACTTC. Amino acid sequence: CASSYSGLDRSSYEQYF.

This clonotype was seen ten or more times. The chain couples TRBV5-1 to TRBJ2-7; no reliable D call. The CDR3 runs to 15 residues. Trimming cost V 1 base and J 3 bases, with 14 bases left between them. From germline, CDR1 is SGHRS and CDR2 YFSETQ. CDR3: CASSLRAGPIYEQYF. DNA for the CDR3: TGCGCCAGCAGCTTGAGGGCAGGCCCCATCTACGAGCAGTACTTC.

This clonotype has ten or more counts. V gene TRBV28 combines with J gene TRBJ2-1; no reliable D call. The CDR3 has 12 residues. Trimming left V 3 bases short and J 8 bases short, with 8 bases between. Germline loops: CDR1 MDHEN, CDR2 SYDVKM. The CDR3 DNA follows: TGTGCCAGCAGTTTTATGCGGTATGAGCAGTTCTTC. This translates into CASSFMRYEQFF.

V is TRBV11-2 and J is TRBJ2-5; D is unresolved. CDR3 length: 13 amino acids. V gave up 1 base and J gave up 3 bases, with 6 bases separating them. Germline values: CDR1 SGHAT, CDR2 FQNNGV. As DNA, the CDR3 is TGTGCCAGCAGCTTAGGGATAAAAGAGACCCAGTACTTC. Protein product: CASSLGIKETQYF.

CDR3 in amino acids: CASSSGTGVSAGELFF. The CDR3, as DNA: TGTGCCAGCAGTTCAGGGACAGGGGTGAGCGCCGGGGAGCTGTTTTTT. V usage is TRBV27 and J usage is TRBJ2-2; TRBD1 matches 10 bases. The junction had 8 bases not matched to a gene; V was cut back by 4 bases and J by 6 bases. The CDR3 is 16 residues long. Germline V gene data show CDR1 as MNHEY and CDR2 as SMNVEV (reference sequence).

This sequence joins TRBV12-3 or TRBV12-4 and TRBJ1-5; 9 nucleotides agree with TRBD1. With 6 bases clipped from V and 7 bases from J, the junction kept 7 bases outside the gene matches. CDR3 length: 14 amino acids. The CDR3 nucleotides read TGTGCCAGCAGGCCCCCGGGACAGGGCCAGCCCCAGCATTTT. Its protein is CASRPPGQGQPQHF.

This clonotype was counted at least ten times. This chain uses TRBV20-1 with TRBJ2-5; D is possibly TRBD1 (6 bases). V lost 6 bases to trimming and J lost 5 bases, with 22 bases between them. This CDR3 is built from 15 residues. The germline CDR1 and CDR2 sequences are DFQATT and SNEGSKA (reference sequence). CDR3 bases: TGCAGTGCCACAGGGCCGGCGGTTTACGTGGAGACCCAGTACTTC. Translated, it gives CSATGPAVYVETQYF.

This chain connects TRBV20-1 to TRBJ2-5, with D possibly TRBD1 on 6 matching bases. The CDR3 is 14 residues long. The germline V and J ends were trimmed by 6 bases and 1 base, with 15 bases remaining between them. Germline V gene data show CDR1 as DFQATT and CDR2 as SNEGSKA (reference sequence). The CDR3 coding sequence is TGCAGTGCCCCCCCCGGACAGCCCCAAGAGACCCAGTACTTC. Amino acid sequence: CSAPPGQPQETQYF.

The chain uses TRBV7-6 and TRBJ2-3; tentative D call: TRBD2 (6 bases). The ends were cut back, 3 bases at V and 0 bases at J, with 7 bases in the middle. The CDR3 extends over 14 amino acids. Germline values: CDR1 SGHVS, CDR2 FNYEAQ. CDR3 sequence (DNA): TGTGCCAGCAGCTTGCGGGAAAGCACAGATACGCAGTATTTT. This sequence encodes CASSLRESTDTQYF.

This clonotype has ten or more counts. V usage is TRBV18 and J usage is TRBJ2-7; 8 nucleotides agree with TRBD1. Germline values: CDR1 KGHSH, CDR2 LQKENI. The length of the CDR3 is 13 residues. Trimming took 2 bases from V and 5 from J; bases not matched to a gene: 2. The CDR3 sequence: CASSPVQGDEQYV. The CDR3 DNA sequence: TGTGCCAGCTCACCAGTACAGGGGGACGAGCAGTACGTC.

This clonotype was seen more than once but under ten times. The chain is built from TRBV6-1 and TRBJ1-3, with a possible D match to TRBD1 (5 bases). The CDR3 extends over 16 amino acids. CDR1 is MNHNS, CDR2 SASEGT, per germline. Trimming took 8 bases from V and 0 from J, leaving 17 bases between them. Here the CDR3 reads CASFSLGPHSGNTIYF. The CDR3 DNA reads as TGTGCCAGCTTCAGTTTGGGGCCTCACTCTGGAAACACCATATATTTT.

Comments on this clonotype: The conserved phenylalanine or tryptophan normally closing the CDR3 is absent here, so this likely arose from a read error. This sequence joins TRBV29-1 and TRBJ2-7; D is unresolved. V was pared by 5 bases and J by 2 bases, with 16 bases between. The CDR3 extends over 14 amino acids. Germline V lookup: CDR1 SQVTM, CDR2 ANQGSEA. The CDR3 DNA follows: TGCAGCGTTCGTTGGATAACAAACCCCTACGAGCAGTACTTG. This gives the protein CSVRWITNPYEQYL.

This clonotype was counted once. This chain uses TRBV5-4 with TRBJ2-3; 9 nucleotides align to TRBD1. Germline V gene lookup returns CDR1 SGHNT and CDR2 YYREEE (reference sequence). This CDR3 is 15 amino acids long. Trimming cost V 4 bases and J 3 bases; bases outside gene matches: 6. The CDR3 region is CASSQNRGLTDTQYF. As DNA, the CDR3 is TGTGCCAGCAGCCAGAACAGGGGGCTAACAGATACGCAGTATTTT.

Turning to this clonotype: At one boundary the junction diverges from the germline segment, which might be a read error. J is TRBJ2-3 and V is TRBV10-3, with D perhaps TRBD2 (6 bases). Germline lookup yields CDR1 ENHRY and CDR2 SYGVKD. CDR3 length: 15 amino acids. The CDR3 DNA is TGTGCCATCAGTGACGGCGGGAAAGGCACAGATGCGCAGTATTTT. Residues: CAISDGGKGTDAQYF.

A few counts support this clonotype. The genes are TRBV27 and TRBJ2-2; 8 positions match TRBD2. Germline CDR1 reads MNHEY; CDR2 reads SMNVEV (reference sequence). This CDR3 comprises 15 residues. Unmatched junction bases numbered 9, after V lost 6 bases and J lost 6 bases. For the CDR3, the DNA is TGTGCCAGCAGCGGGCAAAGCGGGAGCCCCGGGGAGCTGTTTTTT. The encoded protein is CASSGQSGSPGELFF.

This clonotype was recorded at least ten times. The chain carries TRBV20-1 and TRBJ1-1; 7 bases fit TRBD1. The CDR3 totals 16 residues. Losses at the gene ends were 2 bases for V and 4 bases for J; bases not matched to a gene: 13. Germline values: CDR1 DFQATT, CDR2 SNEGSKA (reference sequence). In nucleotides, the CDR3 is TGCAGTGCTAGAACCCGGGAAGGGGGCTATCTCACTGAAGCTTTCTTT. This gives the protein CSARTREGGYLTEAFF.

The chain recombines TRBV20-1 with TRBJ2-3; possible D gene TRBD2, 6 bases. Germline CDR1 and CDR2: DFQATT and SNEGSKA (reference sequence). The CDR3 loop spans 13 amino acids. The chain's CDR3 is CNVAGTSTDTQYF. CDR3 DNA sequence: TGCAACGTGGCGGGAACTAGCACAGATACGCAGTATTTT.

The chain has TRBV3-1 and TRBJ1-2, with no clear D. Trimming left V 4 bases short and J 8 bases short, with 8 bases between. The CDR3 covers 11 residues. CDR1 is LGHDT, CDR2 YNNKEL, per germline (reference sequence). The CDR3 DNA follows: TGTGCCAGCAGCCGCGCGGGGGGCTACACCTTC. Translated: CASSRAGGYTF.

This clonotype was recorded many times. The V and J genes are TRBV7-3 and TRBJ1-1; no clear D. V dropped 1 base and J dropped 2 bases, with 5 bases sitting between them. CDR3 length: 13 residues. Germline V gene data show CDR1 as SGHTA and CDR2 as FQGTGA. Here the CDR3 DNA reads TGTGCCAGCAGCTTAATAGGAAACACTGAAGCTTTCTTT. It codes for CASSLIGNTEAFF.